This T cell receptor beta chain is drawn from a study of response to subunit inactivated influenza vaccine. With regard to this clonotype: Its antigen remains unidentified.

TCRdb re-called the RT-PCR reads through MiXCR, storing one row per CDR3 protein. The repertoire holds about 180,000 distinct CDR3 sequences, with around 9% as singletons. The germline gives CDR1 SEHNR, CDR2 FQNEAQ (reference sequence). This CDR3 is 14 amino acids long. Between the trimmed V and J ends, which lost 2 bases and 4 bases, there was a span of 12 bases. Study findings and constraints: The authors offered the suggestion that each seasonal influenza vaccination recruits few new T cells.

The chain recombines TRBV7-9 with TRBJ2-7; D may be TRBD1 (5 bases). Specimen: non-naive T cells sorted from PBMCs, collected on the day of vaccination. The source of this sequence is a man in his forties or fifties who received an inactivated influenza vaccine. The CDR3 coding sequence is TGTGCCAGCAGCTTAAAGGGGAAGGGGTACGAGCAGTACTTC. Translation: CASSLKGKGYEQYF.